The source of this TCR beta chain is a study of tumor and adjacent non-tumor tissue in lung cancer. Study findings and constraints: Tumor tissue had significantly higher TCR diversity than normal lung.

CDR1 is LGHNA, CDR2 YNFKEQ, per germline. The CDR3 runs to 12 residues. As regards this clonotype: What it binds is unknown.

No cell sorting was done before RNA was extracted from the tissue. Chemotherapy-naive patients with new lung cancer underwent thoracic surgery in China, August–late 2014. A modified ARM-PCR protocol with three rounds of nested PCR amplified TCRbeta. From the multiplex PCR reads, TCRdb called clonotypes with MiXCR, one entry per CDR3 protein. The sample includes approximately 75,000 distinct CDR3 sequences, more than 60% of them seen just once. The chain recombines TRBV4-2 with TRBJ2-3; possible D gene TRBD1, 5 bases. The sequenced sample was lung tumor tissue. The TCR originated in a woman between 45 and 60 years old with non-small cell lung cancer. CDR3 in DNA: TGTACAAGCAGCCACCAGGGTGATACGCAGTATTTT. Amino acids: CTSSHQGDTQYF.